This TCR beta chain was obtained from a study of regulatory T cells in long-lasting Graves disease. General study results and limits: TCR diversity was lower in persistent Graves' patients (versus newly diagnosed ones).

Points on this clonotype: What it binds is unknown.

Assembly of TCR beta libraries relied on iRepertoire HTBI primers together with Arm-PCR of CDR3 regions. One entry per CDR3 protein, called by TCRdb with MiXCR from the multiplex PCR reads. This sample has 650,000 to 700,000 distinct CDR3 sequences, with roughly 30% found just once. Described time point: persistent/refractory GD, antithyroid drugs over 5 years with positive TRAb. From PBMCs, RNA was extracted and then used to make the TCR library. The sample was peripheral blood mononuclear cells (PBMCs), taken when the disease was refractory, from a patient treated with antithyroid drugs. This TCR derives from a female donor with Graves disease.

CDR3 protein: CASSPTEGGNQPQHF. The CDR3 bases are TGTGCCAGCTCACCCACGGAAGGGGGCAATCAGCCCCAGCATTTT. This rearrangement joins TRBV18 to TRBJ1-5; weak D call: TRBD1 (5 bases). CDR1 and CDR2 (germline): KGHSH, LQKENI. The CDR3 covers 15 residues. Trimming removed 3 bases at V and 2 bases at J, with 11 bases between.